This TCR beta chain was captured in a study of T-cell memory formation after mild COVID-19. Overall study context: Clustering of TCRs was largely donor specific. Study-wide results and limits: Day 15 to 85 contractors were CD4/CD8 balanced; later expanders leaned CD4+. The pre-infection memory compartment contained some responding clones, suggesting cross-reactive memory joined.

This clonotype has more than one count but fewer than ten. Its specificity is unknown. The germline V gene encodes CDR1 MGHDK and CDR2 SYGVNS. The CDR3 has 12 amino acids. Trimming cost V 10 bases and J 3 bases, with 10 bases left between them. TCRdb redid the calling of the 5' RACE reads with MiXCR, one entry per CDR3 protein. Of roughly 370,000 distinct CDR3 sequences in the sample, around a sixth were seen once. This chain links TRBV25-1 with TRBJ2-1; D is unresolved. Sequencing used PBMCs or a T cell subset sorted from them (not recorded which). The sequence was obtained from a man in his late teens or twenties who had mild COVID-19 (a few samples of this study predate the infection). Cell type and time point are not known. The CDR3: CATARDYNEQFF. The CDR3 region has the DNA TGTGCCACCGCAAGGGACTACAATGAGCAGTTCTTC.